The 9 T cell receptor beta chains presented below share a single source sample, sequenced in a study of regulatory T cells in long-lasting Graves disease. This sample's time point: persistent/refractory GD, antithyroid drugs over 5 years with positive TRAb. PBMCs provided the RNA from which the TCR library was made. Relying on iRepertoire HTBI primers and Arm-PCR of CDR3 regions, the team built TCR beta libraries. TCRdb re-called the multiplex PCR reads with MiXCR, one entry per CDR3 protein. The sample carries fewer than 450,000 distinct CDR3 sequences, about a fifth recorded once. Sequenced here: peripheral blood mononuclear cells (PBMCs), sampled when the disease was refractory, from a patient treated with antithyroid drugs. The receptors originated from a female donor with Graves disease.

The chain employs TRBV5-1 and TRBJ1-1; no clear D gene. Germline V CDR1 and CDR2: SGHRS, YFSETQ. The CDR3 loop spans 14 amino acids. V dropped 4 bases and J dropped 2 bases, with 12 bases sitting between them. The CDR3, as DNA: TGCGCCAGCAGCCCCATCACCACCAACACTGAAGCTTTCTTT. It yields the protein CASSPITTNTEAFF.

This clonotype turned up a few times. The V gene is TRBV20-1, the J gene TRBJ1-2; D might be TRBD1 (6 bases). The CDR3 is 13 residues long. The germline gives CDR1 DFQATT, CDR2 SNEGSKA (reference sequence). The germline V and J ends were trimmed by 6 bases and 4 bases, with 15 bases remaining between them. The CDR3 DNA follows: TGCAGTGCCCCGACAGGAGCGTCCTATGGCTACACCTTC. Translation gives CSAPTGASYGYTF.

This clonotype was observed many times. The rearrangement links TRBV28 to TRBJ2-5, with 12 bases that match TRBD2. The CDR3 totals 15 residues. CDR1 and CDR2 from the germline V gene are MDHEN and SYDVKM. J gave up 2 bases and V 6 bases, and 4 bases lay outside the gene matches. Here the CDR3 reads CASRPGLAGQETQYF. The CDR3 coding sequence is TGTGCCAGCAGGCCAGGACTAGCGGGGCAAGAGACCCAGTACTTC.

This clonotype was seen ten or more times. The chain has TRBV13 and TRBJ2-4; 9 bases are shared with TRBD1. The CDR3 extends over 15 amino acids. The ends lost 3 bases at V and 8 bases at J; junction bases unmatched: 8. Germline CDR1 is PRHDT and CDR2 is FYEKMQ (reference sequence). The CDR3 reads CASSLTPGQGDIQYF. The CDR3 coding sequence is TGTGCCAGCAGCTTGACTCCGGGACAGGGTGACATTCAGTACTTC.

This clonotype was counted at least ten times. The DNA for the CDR3 is TGTGCCAGCAGCTTAACGGCGTACCAAGAGACCCAGTACTTC. Protein product: CASSLTAYQETQYF. This chain connects TRBV7-2 to TRBJ2-5; D ambiguous. V gave up 2 bases and J gave up 0 bases, with 7 bases separating them. The CDR3 extends over 14 amino acids. CDR1 is SGHTA, CDR2 FQGNSA, per germline.

For this clonotype: A single base separates this from a much larger clone, so it may be a read error. The chain joins TRBV12-3 or TRBV12-4 to TRBJ1-1; D uncertain. CDR3 length equals 15 residues. The CDR3 nucleotides read TGTGCCAGCACCTTAGGCATAGGGCAGAACGCTGAAGCTTTCTTT. Protein: CASTLGIGQNAEAFF.

This clonotype occurred many times. The chain is built from TRBV6-1 and TRBJ1-1; no firm D call. The germline V gene encodes CDR1 MNHNS and CDR2 SASEGT. V was clipped by 8 bases and J by 11 bases, with 15 bases between them. This CDR3 comprises 11 residues. The CDR3 bases are TGTGCCAGCTACAGATTGGTTGCGGCTTTCTTT. Its protein is CASYRLVAAFF.

This clonotype occurred many times. The rearrangement uses TRBV28 and TRBJ1-4; no reliable D call. Trimming pared 5 bases from V and 0 bases from J, leaving 4 bases between. This CDR3 is 13 amino acids long. The V gene's germline CDR1 is MDHEN and CDR2 SYDVKM. In DNA form, the CDR3 reads TGTGCCAGCAGTGAAACAACTAATGAAAAACTGTTTTTT. Translated: CASSETTNEKLFF. Full variable domain (missing parts from reference TRBV28 and TRBJ1-4): DVKVTQSSRYLVKRTGEKVFLECVQDMDHENMFWYRQDPGLGLRLIYFSYDVKMKEKGDIPEGYSVSREKKERFSLILESASTNQTSMYLCASSETTNEKLFFGSGTQLSVL.

This clonotype showed up many times. The V gene is TRBV12-3 or TRBV12-4, the J gene TRBJ2-3, with 14 bases identical to TRBD2. The CDR3 sequence is 17 residues long. J lost 5 bases, V lost 3 bases, and 7 bases had no gene match. In DNA, the CDR3 is TGTGCCAGCAGTTTCCAGGGACTAGCGGGAGCCGGAGATACGCAGTATTTT. Amino acid sequence: CASSFQGLAGAGDTQYF.